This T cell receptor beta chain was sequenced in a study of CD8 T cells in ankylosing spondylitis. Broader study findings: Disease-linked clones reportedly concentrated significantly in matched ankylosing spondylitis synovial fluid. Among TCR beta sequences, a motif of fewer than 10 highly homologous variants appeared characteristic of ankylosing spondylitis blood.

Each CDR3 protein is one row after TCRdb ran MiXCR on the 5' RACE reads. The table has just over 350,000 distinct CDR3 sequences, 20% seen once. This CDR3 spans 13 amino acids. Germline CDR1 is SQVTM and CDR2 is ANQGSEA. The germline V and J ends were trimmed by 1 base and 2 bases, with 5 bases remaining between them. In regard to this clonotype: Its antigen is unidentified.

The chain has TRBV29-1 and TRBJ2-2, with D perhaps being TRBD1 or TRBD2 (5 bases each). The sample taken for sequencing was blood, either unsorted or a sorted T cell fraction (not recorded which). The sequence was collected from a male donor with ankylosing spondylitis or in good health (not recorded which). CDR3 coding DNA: TGCAGCGTTGAAGGGGACAACACCGGGGAGCTGTTTTTT. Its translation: CSVEGDNTGELFF.